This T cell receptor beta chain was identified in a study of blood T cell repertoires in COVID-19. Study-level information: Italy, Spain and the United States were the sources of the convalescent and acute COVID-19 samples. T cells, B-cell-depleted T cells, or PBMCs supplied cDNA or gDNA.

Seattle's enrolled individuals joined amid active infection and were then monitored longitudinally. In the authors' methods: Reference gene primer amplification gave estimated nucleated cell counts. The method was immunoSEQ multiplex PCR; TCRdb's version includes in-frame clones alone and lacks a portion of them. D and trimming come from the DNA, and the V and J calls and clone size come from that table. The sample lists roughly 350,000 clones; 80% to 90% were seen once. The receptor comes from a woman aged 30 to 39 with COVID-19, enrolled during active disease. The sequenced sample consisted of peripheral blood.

The CDR3 is CASSLYGGNDNSPLHF. The CDR3 coding sequence is TGTGCCAGCAGTTTATATGGGGGGAATGATAATTCACCCCTCCACTTT. The chain uses TRBV28 and TRBJ1-6, with D perhaps matching TRBD1 (5 bases). The ends were cut back, 1 base at V and 5 bases at J, with 12 bases in the middle. The CDR3 consists of 16 residues. The V gene's germline CDR1 is MDHEN and CDR2 SYDVKM. The variable domain in full, with the rest retrieved from reference TRBV28 and TRBJ1-6, is DVKVTQSSRYLVKRTGEKVFLECVQDMDHENMFWYRQDPGLGLRLIYFSYDVKMKEKGDIPEGYSVSREKKERFSLILESASTNQTSMYLCASSLYGGNDNSPLHFGNGTRLTVT.